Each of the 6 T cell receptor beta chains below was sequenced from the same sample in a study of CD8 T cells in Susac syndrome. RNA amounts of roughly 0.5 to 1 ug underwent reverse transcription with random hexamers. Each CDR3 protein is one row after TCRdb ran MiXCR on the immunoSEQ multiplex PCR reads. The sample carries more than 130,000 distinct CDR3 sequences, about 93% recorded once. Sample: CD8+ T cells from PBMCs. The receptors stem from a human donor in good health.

The CDR3 here is CASSLSRGSKQPQHF. The CDR3 DNA sequence: TGTGCCAGCAGTTTATCCAGGGGATCTAAGCAGCCCCAGCATTTT. V gene TRBV27 combines with J gene TRBJ1-5, with D possibly TRBD1 on 6 matching bases. Trimming took 0 bases from V and 7 from J, leaving 13 bases between them. The CDR3 spans 15 residues. Germline CDR1 is MNHEY and CDR2 is SMNVEV (reference sequence).

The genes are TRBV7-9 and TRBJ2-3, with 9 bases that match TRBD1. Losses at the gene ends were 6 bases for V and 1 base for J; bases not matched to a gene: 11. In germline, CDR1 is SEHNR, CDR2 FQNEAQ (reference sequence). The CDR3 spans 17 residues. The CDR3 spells CASSPGTGPFGTDTQYF. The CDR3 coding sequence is TGTGCCAGCAGTCCCGGGACAGGGCCTTTTGGCACAGATACGCAGTATTTT.

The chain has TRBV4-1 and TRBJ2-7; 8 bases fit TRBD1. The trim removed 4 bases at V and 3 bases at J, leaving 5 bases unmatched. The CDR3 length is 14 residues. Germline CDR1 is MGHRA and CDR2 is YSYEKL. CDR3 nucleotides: TGCGCCAGCAGCCCTACAGGGGGTGGCTACGAGCAGTACTTC. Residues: CASSPTGGGYEQYF.

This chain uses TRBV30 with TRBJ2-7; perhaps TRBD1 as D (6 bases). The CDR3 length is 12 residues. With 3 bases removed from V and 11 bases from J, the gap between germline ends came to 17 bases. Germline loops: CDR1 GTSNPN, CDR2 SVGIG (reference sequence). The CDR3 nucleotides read TGTGCCTGGAGGCCTGCAGGGGTTAGGGAGTACTTC. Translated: CAWRPAGVREYF. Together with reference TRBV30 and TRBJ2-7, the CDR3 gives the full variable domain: SQTIHQWPATLVQPVGSPLSLECTVEGTSNPNLYWYRQAAGRGLQLLFYSVGIGQISSEVPQNLSASRPQDRQFILSSKKLLLSDSGFYLCAWRPAGVREYFGPGTRLTVT.

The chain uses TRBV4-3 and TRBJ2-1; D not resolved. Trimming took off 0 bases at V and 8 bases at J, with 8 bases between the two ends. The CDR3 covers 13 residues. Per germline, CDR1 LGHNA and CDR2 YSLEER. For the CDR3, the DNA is TGCGCCAGCAGCCAAGAGAGAGCAGATGAGCAGTTCTTC. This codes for CASSQERADEQFF.

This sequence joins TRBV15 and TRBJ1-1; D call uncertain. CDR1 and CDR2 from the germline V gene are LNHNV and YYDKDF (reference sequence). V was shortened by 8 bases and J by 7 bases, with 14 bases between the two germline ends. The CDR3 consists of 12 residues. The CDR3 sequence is CATSPGWGEAFF. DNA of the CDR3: TGTGCCACCTCCCCGGGGTGGGGTGAAGCTTTCTTT.